These 7 T cell receptor beta chains share one sample of origin, sequenced in a study of low-dose radiotherapy and immunotherapy resistance in tumors. Gene-specific TRAV and TRBV primers were used for first-strand cDNA, covering alpha and beta chains. A constant-region primer paired with the V-primer adapter amplified TCRs over approximately 19 PCR cycles. TCRdb re-called the reads with MiXCR, one entry per CDR3 protein. This table has about 58,000 distinct CDR3 sequences, about 25% appearing once. Time point: after trial treatment. This sample's treatment: LDRT plus nivolumab, ipilimumab, low-dose cyclophosphamide and aspirin (RACIN trial). This specimen consisted of PBMCs, obtained after low-dose radiotherapy plus immunotherapy. Receptor source: a male donor with prostate cancer.

This clonotype was seen many times. The chain employs TRBV5-1 and TRBJ2-5; no definite D call. The CDR3 loop spans 14 amino acids. V was trimmed by 2 bases and J by 2 bases, leaving 10 bases between them. CDR1 and CDR2 (germline): SGHRS, YFSETQ. This chain's CDR3 is CASSFQATQETQYF. Written as DNA, the CDR3 is TGCGCCAGCAGCTTCCAGGCAACACAAGAGACCCAGTACTTC. The full variable domain, its missing parts supplied by reference TRBV5-1 and TRBJ2-5, is KAGVTQTPRYLIKTRGQQVTLSCSPISGHRSVSWYQQTPGQGLQFLFEYFSETQRNKGNFPGRFSGRQFSNSRSEMNVSTLELGDSALYLCASSFQATQETQYFGPGTRLLVL.

This clonotype qualifies as medium-sized. This rearrangement joins TRBV29-1 to TRBJ1-1; maybe TRBD1 (6 bases). This CDR3 contains 14 residues. V was clipped by 3 bases and J by 0 bases, with 11 bases between them. Germline loops: CDR1 SQVTM, CDR2 ANQGSEA. The CDR3 loop reads CSVDPTGLNTEAFF. Here the CDR3 DNA reads TGCAGCGTTGACCCGACAGGTTTGAACACTGAAGCTTTCTTT.

The CDR3 DNA reads TGCAGCGTCGAGAGGGACAGAGCAACAGATACGCAGTATTTT. This translates into CSVERDRATDTQYF. The chain joins TRBV29-1 to TRBJ2-3; 7 bases are a match to TRBD1. CDR3 length equals 14 residues. The germline V gene encodes CDR1 SQVTM and CDR2 ANQGSEA. After removal of 6 bases from V and 3 bases from J, the junction contained 9 bases not matched to a gene.

A word on this clonotype: Since a far larger clone is one base different, this is likely a read error. J is TRBJ2-1 and V is TRBV7-9, with 12 bases that match TRBD2. The CDR3 runs to 15 residues. Germline V lookup: CDR1 SEHNR, CDR2 FQNEAQ (reference sequence). Written as DNA, the CDR3 is TGTGCCGGCAGACAGACTAGCGGGGGCGGGGATGAGCAGTTCTTC. Protein: CAGRQTSGGGDEQFF.

This clonotype was counted at least ten times. This rearrangement joins TRBV5-6 to TRBJ2-7; 8 bases line up with TRBD2. Germline CDR1 SGHDT, CDR2 YYEEEE. This CDR3 has 13 amino acids. Unmatched junction bases numbered 10, after V lost 7 bases and J lost 7 bases. The CDR3 DNA follows: TGTGCCAGCCGGGGGGGGGGAACCCTGGAGCAGTACTTC. This encodes CASRGGGTLEQYF.

This clonotype was seen many times. The chain employs TRBV6-2 or TRBV6-3 and TRBJ1-6, with D unresolved. Trimming shortened V by 2 bases and J by 7 bases, and 9 bases separated the two germline ends. The CDR3 is 14 residues long. CDR1 and CDR2 (germline): MNHEY, SVGEGT. CDR3 DNA: TGTGCCAGCAGTTACGGCAGCGCCAATTCACCCCTCCACTTT. Its translation: CASSYGSANSPLHF.

The table lists this clonotype with many counts. The genes are TRBV5-1 and TRBJ2-1, with D maybe TRBD1 (5 bases). The V gene's germline CDR1 is SGHRS and CDR2 YFSETQ. The germline V and J ends were trimmed by 0 bases and 6 bases, with 10 bases remaining between them. The CDR3 is 14 amino acids. CDR3 sequence reads: CASSLGQGGNEQFF. The DNA for the CDR3 is TGCGCCAGCAGCTTGGGCCAGGGTGGCAATGAGCAGTTCTTC.